The T cell receptor beta chain under discussion was sequenced for a study of blood T cell repertoires in COVID-19. At the level of the study: Sites in the United States, Italy and Spain provided acute and convalescent COVID-19 samples. From T cells, B-cell-depleted T cells, or PBMCs came the material, which was cDNA or gDNA.

Source study methods: How many nucleated cells were present was estimated from reference gene primer amplification. The protocol was immunoSEQ multiplex PCR, while the TCRdb copy is restricted to in-frame clones and leaves out a portion. V, J and clone size reflect that table, while D and trimming were determined from the DNA. The sample includes approximately 250,000 clones, 86% of them seen just once. This CDR3 has 13 amino acids. Germline V gives CDR1 LGHDT, CDR2 YNNKEL (reference sequence). This clone appeared a single time. Relative to the germline gene, one junction end is altered; a read error may explain this.

The chain links TRBV3-1 (or the pseudogene TRBV3-2) to TRBJ2-2, with 8 positions matching TRBD2. Sequencing used peripheral blood. The TCR was taken from a man younger than 30 with active or convalescent COVID-19. In nucleotides, the CDR3 is TGTGCTAGCAGGCGGGGGGTGACCGGGGAGCTGTTTTTT. This translates into CASRRGVTGELFF.